These T cell receptor beta chains were read from a single sample in a study of control samples from healthy donors and cancer patients. This table comes from immunoSEQ multiplex PCR, and its TCRdb copy is limited to in-frame clones, with some not included. The top ten hold roughly 3.4% of the sample, which has tens of thousands of clones, roughly nine tenths seen once. Sequenced material: blood. The receptors derive from a woman in her late teens or twenties in good health. Each CDR3 is given without its conserved first and last residue. Fields, in order: V gene, J gene, CDR3 protein.

v_call: TRBV11-2
j_call: TRBJ2-7
cdr3_aa: ASSLGTGNYEQY

v_call: TRBV6-5
j_call: TRBJ2-6
cdr3_aa: ASSYQETGANVLT

v_call: TRBV5-1
j_call: TRBJ1-1
cdr3_aa: ASSSGPPGYTEAF

v_call: TRBV24-1
j_call: TRBJ2-2
cdr3_aa: ATRSGASFNTGELF

v_call: TRBV4-1
j_call: TRBJ2-2
cdr3_aa: ASSQVGSSGGPIAITGELF

v_call: TRBV5-1
j_call: TRBJ1-6
cdr3_aa: ASSLEGQGNSPLH

v_call: TRBV25-1
j_call: TRBJ1-1
cdr3_aa: ASSPTGSNTEAF

v_call: TRBV19
j_call: TRBJ1-1
cdr3_aa: ASSVRDRNTEAF

v_call: TRBV2
j_call: TRBJ2-3
cdr3_aa: ASRRTPGTDTQY

v_call: TRBV2
j_call: TRBJ1-2
cdr3_aa: ETPLKTQTGGYT

v_call: TRBV5-1
j_call: TRBJ2-3
cdr3_aa: ASSLVAGGGTDTQY

v_call: TRBV28
j_call: TRBJ1-1
cdr3_aa: ASSFSGARNTEAF

v_call: TRBV12-5
j_call: TRBJ2-6
cdr3_aa: ASGSGISGANVLT

v_call: TRBV11-2
j_call: TRBJ1-1
cdr3_aa: ASTTVDLNTEAF

v_call: TRBV4-1
j_call: TRBJ1-1
cdr3_aa: ASSHSQGAGTEAF

v_call: TRBV19
j_call: TRBJ2-7
cdr3_aa: ATPSLDLCEQY

v_call: TRBV10-3
j_call: TRBJ1-1
cdr3_aa: AISRTGGGTEAF

v_call: TRBV4-2
j_call: TRBJ2-1
cdr3_aa: ASSQEGARTGNEQF

v_call: TRBV11-3
j_call: TRBJ1-1
cdr3_aa: ASSGQGATEAF

v_call: TRBV6-4
j_call: TRBJ1-1
cdr3_aa: ASSGGPPYTEAF

v_call: TRBV29-1
j_call: TRBJ2-5
cdr3_aa: SVRTGTFQETQY

v_call: TRBV19
j_call: TRBJ1-4
cdr3_aa: ASSYLQGELF

v_call: TRBV19
j_call: TRBJ1-4
cdr3_aa: ASMRTGGELANEKLF

v_call: TRBV5-4
j_call: TRBJ1-1
cdr3_aa: ASSLAEGTEAF

v_call: TRBV10-2
j_call: TRBJ1-1
cdr3_aa: ASSRGNTEAF

v_call: TRBV24-1
j_call: TRBJ2-1
cdr3_aa: ATSGTSYNEQF

v_call: TRBV2
j_call: TRBJ1-5
cdr3_aa: ASSVLLANQPQH

v_call: TRBV7-3
j_call: TRBJ1-2
cdr3_aa: ASSPQGSPSNGYT

v_call: TRBV7-2
j_call: TRBJ2-1
cdr3_aa: ASSLGSQGSYNEQF

v_call: TRBV4-1
j_call: TRBJ1-1
cdr3_aa: ASSPPDRNTEAF

v_call: TRBV24-1
j_call: TRBJ2-3
cdr3_aa: ATSEMVPDTQY

v_call: TRBV9
j_call: TRBJ1-2
cdr3_aa: ASSVDLSGTRGYT

v_call: TRBV28
j_call: TRBJ1-4
cdr3_aa: ASSSPRTGTNEKLF

v_call: TRBV18
j_call: TRBJ1-1
cdr3_aa: ASSLTGTEAF

v_call: TRBV6-5
j_call: TRBJ1-1
cdr3_aa: ATQTDKNTEAF

v_call: TRBV7-2
j_call: TRBJ2-1
cdr3_aa: ASSLSTDPPNEQF

v_call: TRBV27
j_call: TRBJ1-6
cdr3_aa: ASSDRDSPLH

v_call: TRBV9
j_call: TRBJ1-1
cdr3_aa: ASSAGPARDSQAF

v_call: TRBV2
j_call: TRBJ2-7
cdr3_aa: ASSDLAGGRYEQY

v_call: TRBV2
j_call: TRBJ2-3
cdr3_aa: ARRNGLAGGADTQY

v_call: TRBV5-6
j_call: TRBJ2-7
cdr3_aa: ASSRGAVREQY